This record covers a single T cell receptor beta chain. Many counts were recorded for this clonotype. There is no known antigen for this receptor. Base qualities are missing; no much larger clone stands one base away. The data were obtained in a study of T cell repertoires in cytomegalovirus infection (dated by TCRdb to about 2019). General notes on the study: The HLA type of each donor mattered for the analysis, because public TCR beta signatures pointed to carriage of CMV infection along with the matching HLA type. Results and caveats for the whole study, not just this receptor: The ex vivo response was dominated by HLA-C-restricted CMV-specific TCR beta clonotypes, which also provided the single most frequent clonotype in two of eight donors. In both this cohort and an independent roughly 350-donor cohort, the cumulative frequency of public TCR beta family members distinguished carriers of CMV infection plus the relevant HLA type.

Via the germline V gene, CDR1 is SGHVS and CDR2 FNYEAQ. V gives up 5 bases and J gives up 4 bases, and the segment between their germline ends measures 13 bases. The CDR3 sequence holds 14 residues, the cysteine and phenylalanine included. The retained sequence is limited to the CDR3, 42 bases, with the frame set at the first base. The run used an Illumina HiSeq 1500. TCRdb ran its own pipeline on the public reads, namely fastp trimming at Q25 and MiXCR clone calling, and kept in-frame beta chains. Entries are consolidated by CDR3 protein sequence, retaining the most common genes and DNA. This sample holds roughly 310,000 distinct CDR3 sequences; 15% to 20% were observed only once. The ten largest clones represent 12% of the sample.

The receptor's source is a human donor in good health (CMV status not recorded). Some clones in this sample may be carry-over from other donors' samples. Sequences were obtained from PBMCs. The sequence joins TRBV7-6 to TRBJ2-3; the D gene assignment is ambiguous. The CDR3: CASSQWMGADTQYF. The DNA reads TGTGCCAGCAGCCAATGGATGGGCGCAGATACGCAGTATTTT.